This T cell receptor beta chain comes out of a study of sequential checkpoint blockade in melanoma. Treatment: randomized to nivolumab then ipilimumab (arm A) or the reverse (arm B). None of the patients previously received DNA-damaging chemotherapy. Live CD3+CD8+ CD19− CD56− cells were sorted from PBMCs. Between the trimmed V and J ends, which lost 6 bases and 1 base, there was a span of 10 bases. CDR1 is MNHEY, CDR2 SVGAGI, per germline. This CDR3 spans 14 amino acids. This clone appeared once. Clones were sequenced by immunoSEQ multiplex PCR, and TCRdb holds only the in-frame ones, with some missing. The repertoire consists of about 22,000 clones, with roughly 76% occurring once and the leading ten covering around 25%.

This clonotype was sampled from a human donor with melanoma. V usage is TRBV6-5 and J usage is TRBJ1-5; D is possibly TRBD1 (6 bases). Here the sequenced sample was CD8+ T cells sorted from blood (inferred from file names), taken from a patient given nivolumab and ipilimumab in sequence. CDR3 DNA sequence: TGTGCCAGCAGGGCAGGGGAAAGCAATCAGCCCCAGCATTTT. Amino acids: CASRAGESNQPQHF.